The 10 T cell receptor beta chains reported below all come from one sample, sequenced in a study of T cell repertoires in cytomegalovirus infection. The antigens for these receptors are not known. Using its own MiXCR run on the reads, TCRdb lists one record per CDR3 protein. The table lists roughly 700,000 distinct CDR3 sequences, around 30% of them singletons. Sequenced here: cultured PBMCs, sampled from culture after CMV antigen stimulation. These receptors all stem from a human donor in good health (CMV status not recorded). Some clones in this sample may be carry-over from other donors' samples.

The chain uses TRBV6-2 or TRBV6-3 and TRBJ1-3; no clear D gene. Germline CDR1 and CDR2: MNHEY and SVGEGT. Trimming left V 6 bases short and J 1 base short, with 13 bases between. The CDR3 totals 15 residues. The CDR3 DNA is TGTGCCAGCAGCGAGGTTGATCCATCTGGAAACACCATATATTTT. Its translation is CASSEVDPSGNTIYF.

This clonotype was counted ten times or more. This chain connects TRBV7-2 to TRBJ2-1, with a possible D match to TRBD2 (6 bases). This CDR3 has 14 amino acids. V was clipped by 5 bases and J by 7 bases, with 15 bases between them. The germline V gene has CDR1 SGHTA and CDR2 FQGNSA. CDR3 coding DNA: TGTGCCAGCAGCCGCGGGGCACCAAGGAATGAGCAGTTCTTC. Amino acid sequence: CASSRGAPRNEQFF.

The chain carries TRBV7-9 and TRBJ1-1; the D is unclear. CDR1 and CDR2 from the germline V gene are SEHNR and FQNEAQ (reference sequence). This CDR3 spans 13 amino acids. The ends were cut back, 7 bases at V and 0 bases at J, with 9 bases in the middle. The chain's CDR3 is CASNTKLNTEAFF. Written as DNA, the CDR3 is TGTGCCAGCAACACGAAATTGAACACTGAAGCTTTCTTT.

This clonotype was detected only a few times. This chain joins TRBV28 and TRBJ1-1; perhaps TRBD1 as D (6 bases). The V end was cut by 5 bases, the J end by 5 bases, with 15 bases between. The CDR3 has 14 residues. The germline gives CDR1 MDHEN, CDR2 SYDVKM. Here the CDR3 reads CASSLTGKGTEAFF. The CDR3 nucleotides are TGTGCCAGCAGTCTTACAGGGAAGGGTACTGAAGCTTTCTTT.

The chain joins TRBV18 to TRBJ1-1, with 7 bases fitting TRBD1. The V segment lost 2 bases and the J segment 2 bases; nucleotides outside the gene matches: 14. This CDR3 spans 18 amino acids. CDR1 is KGHSH and CDR2 is LQKENI in the germline V gene. CDR3 bases: TGTGCCAGCTCACCATTAGGGGGCCTCGAACTCGGTAACACTGAAGCTTTCTTT. Protein sequence: CASSPLGGLELGNTEAFF.

The chain combines TRBV12-3 or TRBV12-4 with TRBJ2-2; TRBD2 aligns across 15 bases. V was clipped by 6 bases and J by 4 bases; unmatched bases: 9. The CDR3 is 18 amino acids. CDR3 DNA: TGTGCCAGCAGCCGTAGGACTAGCGGGAGGGCCTTCACCGGGGAGCTGTTTTTT. Translation: CASSRRTSGRAFTGELFF.

The V and J genes are TRBV11-2 and TRBJ2-7; D is perhaps TRBD2 (6 bases). Trimming left V 7 bases short and J 4 bases short, with 14 bases between. The germline V gene encodes CDR1 SGHAT and CDR2 FQNNGV. The CDR3 spans 13 residues. CDR3 residues: CASNQWDSYEQYF. The DNA for the CDR3 is TGTGCCAGCAACCAATGGGACTCGTACGAGCAGTACTTC.

This clonotype was recorded at least ten times. This rearrangement joins TRBV7-2 to TRBJ1-2; D gene ambiguous. The CDR3 contains 14 residues. Trimming left V 3 bases short and J 3 bases short, with 11 bases between. The V gene's germline CDR1 is SGHTA and CDR2 FQGNSA. The CDR3 nucleotides are TGTGCCAGCAGCTTTAACGCTGGCGACTATGGCTACACCTTC. It codes for CASSFNAGDYGYTF.

The chain recombines TRBV2 with TRBJ2-2; 8 nucleotides align to TRBD1. There are 14 residues in the CDR3. Germline V lookup: CDR1 SNHLY, CDR2 FYNNEI. V dropped 6 bases and J dropped 7; count of bases not matched to a gene: 7. DNA of the CDR3: TGTGCCAGCAGAAACGACAGGGGAAGCGGGGAGCTGTTTTTT. It translates to CASRNDRGSGELFF. The full variable domain, in which reference TRBV2 and TRBJ2-2 provide the parts outside the CDR3, is EPEVTQTPSHQVTQMGQEVILRCVPISNHLYFYWYRQILGQKVEFLVSFYNNEISEKSEIFDDQFSVERPDGSNFTLKIRSTKLEDSAMYFCASRNDRGSGELFFGEGSRLTVL.

The rearrangement uses TRBV7-4 and TRBJ2-7; 9 nucleotides match TRBD1. Germline-derived CDR1 and CDR2 are SGHVT and SQSDAQ. Trimming took 5 bases from V and 4 from J; bases not matched to a gene: 9. The CDR3 is 15 residues long. This CDR3 is CASSKPGTGFYEQYF. In DNA, the CDR3 is TGTGCCAGCAGCAAACCCGGGACAGGGTTTTACGAGCAGTACTTC.